This T cell receptor (beta chain) was documented in a study of T cells after yellow fever vaccination. Overall study findings and caveats: Across the CD4 and CD8 compartments, a small share of clonotypes was present in both. In post-booster samples, most primary-vaccination clones reappeared (about 97% CD4, 70% to 90% CD8).

The authors made TCR cDNA by 5'RACE template switching, adding a universal primer site and UMIs. TCRdb redid the calling of the 5' RACE reads with MiXCR, one entry per CDR3 protein. This table has 200,000 to 300,000 distinct CDR3 sequences, 10% to 15% appearing once. This clonotype occurred a few times. No antigen is known for it. Per the germline V gene, CDR1 is SGHRS and CDR2 is YFSETQ. The V gene lost 4 bases and the J gene lost 5 bases, with 14 bases spanning the gap. The CDR3 spans 14 residues. This TCR derives from a man younger than 45 who received the YFV17D yellow fever vaccine. The chain is built from TRBV5-1 and TRBJ2-3; TRBD2 might be the D (6 bases). The sample here was CD4+ T cells sorted from PBMCs, taken 45 days after the yellow fever booster vaccination. This CDR3 is CASSGTPGQDTQYF. CDR3 DNA: TGCGCCAGCAGCGGGACTCCCGGGCAAGATACGCAGTATTTT.